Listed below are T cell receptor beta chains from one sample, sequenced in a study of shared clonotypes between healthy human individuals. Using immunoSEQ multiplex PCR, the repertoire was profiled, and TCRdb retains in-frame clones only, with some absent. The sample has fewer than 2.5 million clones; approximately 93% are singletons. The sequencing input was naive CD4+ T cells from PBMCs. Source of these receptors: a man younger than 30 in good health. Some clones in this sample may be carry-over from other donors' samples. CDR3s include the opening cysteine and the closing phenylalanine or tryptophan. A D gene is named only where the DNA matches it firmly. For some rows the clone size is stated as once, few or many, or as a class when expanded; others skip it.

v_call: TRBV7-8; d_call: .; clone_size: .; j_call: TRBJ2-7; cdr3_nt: TGTGCCAGCAGCTTAGAATCAGGGGCTCCACAGTACTTC; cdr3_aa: CASSLESGAPQYF
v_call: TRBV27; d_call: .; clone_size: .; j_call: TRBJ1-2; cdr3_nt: TGTGCCAGCAGTTTAAAGGGGAATGGCTACACCTTC; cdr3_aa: CASSLKGNGYTF
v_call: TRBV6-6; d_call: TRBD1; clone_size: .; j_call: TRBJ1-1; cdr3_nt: TGTGCCAGCAGTAGGTCAGACAGGGGTGAAGCTTTCTTT; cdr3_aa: CASSRSDRGEAFF
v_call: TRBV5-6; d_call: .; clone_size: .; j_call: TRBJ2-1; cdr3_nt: TGTGCCAGCAGCTTGGTATCCTACAATGAGCAGTTCTTC; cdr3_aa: CASSLVSYNEQFF
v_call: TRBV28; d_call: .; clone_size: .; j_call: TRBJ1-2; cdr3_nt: TGTGCCAGCAGATACCTCGGGTCGACGGCCTCCAATAGTGGCTACACCTTC; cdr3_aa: CASRYLGSTASNSGYTF
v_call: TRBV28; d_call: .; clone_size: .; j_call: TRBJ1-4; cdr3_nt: TGTGCCAGCAGTTTATGGGACAGCCACAATGAAAAACTGTTTTTT; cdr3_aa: CASSLWDSHNEKLFF
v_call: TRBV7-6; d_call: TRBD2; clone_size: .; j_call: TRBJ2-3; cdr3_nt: TGTGCCAGCAGCTTAGGTGCGGGGGAGACAGATACGCAGTATTTT; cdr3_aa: CASSLGAGETDTQYF
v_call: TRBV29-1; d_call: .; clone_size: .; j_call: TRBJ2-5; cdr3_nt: TGCAGCGTTGAACGTGGGCCCCTCGTCCGGGAGACCCAGTACTTC; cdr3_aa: CSVERGPLVRETQYF
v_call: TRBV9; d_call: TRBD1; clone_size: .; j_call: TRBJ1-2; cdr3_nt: TGTGCCAGCAGCGTAAGGACAGGGTCCGGCTACACCTTC; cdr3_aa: CASSVRTGSGYTF
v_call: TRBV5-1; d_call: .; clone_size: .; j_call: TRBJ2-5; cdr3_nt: TGCGCCAGCAGCTTGGCCGGGAATTTGCTGGAGACCCAGTACTTC; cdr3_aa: CASSLAGNLLETQYF
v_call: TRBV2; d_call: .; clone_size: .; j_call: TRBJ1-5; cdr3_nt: TGTGCCAGCATGGTCAGGGTGGGGGGCAATCAGCCCCAGCATTTT; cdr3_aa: CASMVRVGGNQPQHF
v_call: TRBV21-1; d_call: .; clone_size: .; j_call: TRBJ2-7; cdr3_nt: TGTGCCACCCAGGGACTAGGAGGGCCTCTGGCCAACGAGCAGTACTTC; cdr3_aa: CATQGLGGPLANEQYF
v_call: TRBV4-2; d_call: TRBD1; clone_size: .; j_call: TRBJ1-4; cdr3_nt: TGTGCCAGCAGCCAGACAGGGGGCGGTTCAACTAATGAAAAACTGTTTTTT; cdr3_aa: CASSQTGGGSTNEKLFF
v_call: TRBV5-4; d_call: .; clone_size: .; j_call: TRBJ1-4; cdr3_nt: TGTGCCAGCAGTTCCACCGGTGGAGGGTTGGACGAAAAACTGTTTTTT; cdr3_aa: CASSSTGGGLDEKLFF
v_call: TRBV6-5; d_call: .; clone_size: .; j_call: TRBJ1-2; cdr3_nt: TGTGCCAATTTCCGCGGCAGGGGAGGGAACTATGGCTACACCTTC; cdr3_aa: CANFRGRGGNYGYTF
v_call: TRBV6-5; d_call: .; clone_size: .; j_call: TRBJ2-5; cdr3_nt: TGTGCCAGCAGTACCGGGACCCCAGAGACCCAGTACTTC; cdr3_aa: CASSTGTPETQYF
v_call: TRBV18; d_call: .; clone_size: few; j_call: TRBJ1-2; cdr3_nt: TGTGCCAGCTCCCCAGCGGGGGGCGAAGGCTACACCTTC; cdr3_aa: CASSPAGGEGYTF
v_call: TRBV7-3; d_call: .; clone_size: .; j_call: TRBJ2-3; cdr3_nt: TGTGCCAGCAGCCGCGTAAGCACAGATACGCAGTATTTT; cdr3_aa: CASSRVSTDTQYF
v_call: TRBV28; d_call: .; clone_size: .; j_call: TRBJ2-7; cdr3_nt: TGTGCCAGCGGAACAGGGTGGTGGGACTACGAGCAGTACTTC; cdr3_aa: CASGTGWWDYEQYF
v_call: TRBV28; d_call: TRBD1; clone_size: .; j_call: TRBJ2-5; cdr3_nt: TGTGCCAGCAGTTCCACCGGGACAGGGGATAGGGAGACCCAGTACTTC; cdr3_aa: CASSSTGTGDRETQYF
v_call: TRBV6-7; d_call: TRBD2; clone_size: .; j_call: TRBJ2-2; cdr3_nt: TGTGCCAGCAGTTACTCGGGACTAGCGGTTAGGACCACCGGGGAGCTGTTTTTT; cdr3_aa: CASSYSGLAVRTTGELFF
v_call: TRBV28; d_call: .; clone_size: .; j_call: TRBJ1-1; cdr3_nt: TGTGCCAGCAGTTCCTCCCCCGTCGGGTACACTGAAGCTTTCTTT; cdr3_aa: CASSSSPVGYTEAFF
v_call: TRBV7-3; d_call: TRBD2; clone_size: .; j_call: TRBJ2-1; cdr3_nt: TGTGCCAGCAGCCCAGTAGCGGGACCAAACAATGAGCAGTTCTTC; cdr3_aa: CASSPVAGPNNEQFF
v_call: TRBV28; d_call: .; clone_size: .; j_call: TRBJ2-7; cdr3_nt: TGTGCCAGCAGTTTACTTCCCAGCACCGTCAGCTACGAGCAGTACTTC; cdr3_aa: CASSLLPSTVSYEQYF
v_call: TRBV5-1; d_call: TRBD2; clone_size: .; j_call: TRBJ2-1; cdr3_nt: TGCGCCAGCAGGCCCGGGGGGAGCTCCTACAATGAGCAGTTCTTC; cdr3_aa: CASRPGGSSYNEQFF
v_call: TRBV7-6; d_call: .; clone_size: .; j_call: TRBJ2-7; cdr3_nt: TGTGCCAGCAGCAAACAGGCCTACGAGCAGTACTTC; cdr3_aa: CASSKQAYEQYF
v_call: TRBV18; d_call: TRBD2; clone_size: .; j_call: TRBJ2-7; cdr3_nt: TGTGCCAGCTCGCGACAGCGGGACTCCTACGAGCAGTACTTC; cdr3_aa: CASSRQRDSYEQYF
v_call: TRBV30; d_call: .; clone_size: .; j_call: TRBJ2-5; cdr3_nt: TGTGCCTGGATCGGGACACCGATCATGAGGGAGACCCAGTACTTC; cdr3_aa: CAWIGTPIMRETQYF
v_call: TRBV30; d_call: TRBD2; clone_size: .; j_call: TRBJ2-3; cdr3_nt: TGTGCCTGGAGAGAGCGGGAGGGGGCAGATACGCAGTATTTT; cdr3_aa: CAWREREGADTQYF
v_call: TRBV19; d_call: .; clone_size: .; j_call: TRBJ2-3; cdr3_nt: TGTGCCAGTAGCAGCACAGGGCTCACAGATACGCAGTATTTT; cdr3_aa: CASSSTGLTDTQYF
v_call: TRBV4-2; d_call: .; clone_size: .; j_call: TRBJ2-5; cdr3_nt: TGTGCCAGCAGCCAAGATGTTAGGCCTCGAGAGACCCAGTACTTC; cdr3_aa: CASSQDVRPRETQYF
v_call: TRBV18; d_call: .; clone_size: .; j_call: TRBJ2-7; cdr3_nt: TGTGCCAGCGCCCATGGTAGCGAGATCTACGAGCAGTACTTC; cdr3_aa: CASAHGSEIYEQYF
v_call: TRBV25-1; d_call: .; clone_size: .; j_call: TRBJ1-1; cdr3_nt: TGTGCCAGCAGTGAATATACTCGGGGCGAAGGCACTGAAGCTTTCTTT; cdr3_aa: CASSEYTRGEGTEAFF
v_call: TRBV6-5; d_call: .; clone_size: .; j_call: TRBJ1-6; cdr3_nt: TGTGCCAGCAGCCGTGGGGAGATCTATAATTCACCCCTCCACTTT; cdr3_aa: CASSRGEIYNSPLHF
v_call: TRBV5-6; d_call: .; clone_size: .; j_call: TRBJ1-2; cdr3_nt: TGTGCCAGCAGCAAGCGGCAAGGGTCTGGTGGCTACACCTTC; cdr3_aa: CASSKRQGSGGYTF
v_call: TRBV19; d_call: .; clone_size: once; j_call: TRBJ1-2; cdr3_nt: TGTGCCAGTAGTATACGGGACGGGCTCGGTGGCTACACCTTC; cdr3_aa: CASSIRDGLGGYTF
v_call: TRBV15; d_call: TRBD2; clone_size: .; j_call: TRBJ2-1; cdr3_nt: TGTGCCACCAGCCTCCTCGGAGCGGGAGGGCCTTATGAGCAGTTCTTC; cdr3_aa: CATSLLGAGGPYEQFF
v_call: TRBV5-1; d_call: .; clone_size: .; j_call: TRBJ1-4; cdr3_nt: TGCGCCAGCAGCTTTGACGGGCGGGATAATGAAAAACTGTTTTTT; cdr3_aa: CASSFDGRDNEKLFF
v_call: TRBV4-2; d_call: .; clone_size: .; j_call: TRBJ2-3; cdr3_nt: TGTGCCAGCAGCCAGGGCCAAAGCAAAGATACGCAGTATTTT; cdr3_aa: CASSQGQSKDTQYF
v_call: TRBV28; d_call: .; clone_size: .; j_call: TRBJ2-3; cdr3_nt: TGTGCCAGCAGGCCGAGGGGGGGGCGCACAGATACGCAGTATTTT; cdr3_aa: CASRPRGGRTDTQYF
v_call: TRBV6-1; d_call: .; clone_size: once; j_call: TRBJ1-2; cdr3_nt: TGTGCCAGCAGTGAGGGGGGGGAGATATATGGCTACACCTTC; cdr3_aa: CASSEGGEIYGYTF
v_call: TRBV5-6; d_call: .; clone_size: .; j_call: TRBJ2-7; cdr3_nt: TGTGCCAGCAGCGGAACTGGAAACGAGCAGTACTTC; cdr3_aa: CASSGTGNEQYF
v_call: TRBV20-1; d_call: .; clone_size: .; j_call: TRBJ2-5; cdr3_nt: TGCAGTGCTAGGGCAGAGACCCAGTACTTC; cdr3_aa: CSARAETQYF
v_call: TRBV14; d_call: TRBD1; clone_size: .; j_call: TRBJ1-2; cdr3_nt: TGTGCCAGCAGCCAGACAGGGGGAACATACTATGGCTACACCTTC; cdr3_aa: CASSQTGGTYYGYTF
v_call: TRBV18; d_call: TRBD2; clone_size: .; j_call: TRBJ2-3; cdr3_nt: TGTGCCAGCTCACCAGGACTAGCGGGACGTGATACGCAGTATTTT; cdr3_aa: CASSPGLAGRDTQYF
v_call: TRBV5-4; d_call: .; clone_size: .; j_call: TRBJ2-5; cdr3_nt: TGTGCCAGCAGCTTCGGGCGTCCGGACCCCCAAGAGACCCAGTACTTC; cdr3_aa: CASSFGRPDPQETQYF
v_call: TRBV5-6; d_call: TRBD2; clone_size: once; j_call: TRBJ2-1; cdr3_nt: TGTGCCAGCAGCTCGACTAGCGGGTCTTACAATGAGCAGTTCTTC; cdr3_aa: CASSSTSGSYNEQFF
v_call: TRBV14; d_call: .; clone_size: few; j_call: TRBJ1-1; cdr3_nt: TGTGCCAGCAGCCAAGGGGCAACTGAAGCTTTCTTT; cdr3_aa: CASSQGATEAFF
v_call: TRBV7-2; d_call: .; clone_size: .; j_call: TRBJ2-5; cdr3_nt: TGTGCCAGCAGCTTAGCCTGGTCGAGCGGTCCGCGCCAAGAGACCCAGTACTTC; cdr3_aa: CASSLAWSSGPRQETQYF
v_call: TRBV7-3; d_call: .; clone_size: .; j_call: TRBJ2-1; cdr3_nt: TGTGCCAGCAGCTTTGGACAGAGTCTCTCCTACAATGAGCAGTTCTTC; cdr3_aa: CASSFGQSLSYNEQFF
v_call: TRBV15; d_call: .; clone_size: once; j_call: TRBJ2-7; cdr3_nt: TGTGCCACCAGCAGAGGAAGCTACGAGCAGTACTTC; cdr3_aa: CATSRGSYEQYF
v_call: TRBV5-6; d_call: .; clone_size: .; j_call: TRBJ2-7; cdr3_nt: TGTGCCAGCAGCTCGAGGACTGGAGGGGCACGGTACTTC; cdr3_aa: CASSSRTGGARYF